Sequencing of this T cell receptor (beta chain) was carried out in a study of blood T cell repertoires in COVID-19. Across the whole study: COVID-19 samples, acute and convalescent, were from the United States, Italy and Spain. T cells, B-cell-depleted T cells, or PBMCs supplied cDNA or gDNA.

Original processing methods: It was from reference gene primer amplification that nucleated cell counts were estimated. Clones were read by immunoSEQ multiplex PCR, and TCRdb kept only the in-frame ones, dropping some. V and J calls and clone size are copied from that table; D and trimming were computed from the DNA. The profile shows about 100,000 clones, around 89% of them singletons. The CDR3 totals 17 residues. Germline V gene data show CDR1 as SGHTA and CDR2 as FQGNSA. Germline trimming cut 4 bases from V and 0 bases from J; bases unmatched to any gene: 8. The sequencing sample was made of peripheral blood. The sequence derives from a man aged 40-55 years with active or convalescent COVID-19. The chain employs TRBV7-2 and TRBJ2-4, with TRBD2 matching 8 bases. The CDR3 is CASSSQPTSAAKNIQYF. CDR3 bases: TGTGCCAGCAGCTCCCAACCGACTAGCGCAGCCAAAAACATTCAGTACTTC.